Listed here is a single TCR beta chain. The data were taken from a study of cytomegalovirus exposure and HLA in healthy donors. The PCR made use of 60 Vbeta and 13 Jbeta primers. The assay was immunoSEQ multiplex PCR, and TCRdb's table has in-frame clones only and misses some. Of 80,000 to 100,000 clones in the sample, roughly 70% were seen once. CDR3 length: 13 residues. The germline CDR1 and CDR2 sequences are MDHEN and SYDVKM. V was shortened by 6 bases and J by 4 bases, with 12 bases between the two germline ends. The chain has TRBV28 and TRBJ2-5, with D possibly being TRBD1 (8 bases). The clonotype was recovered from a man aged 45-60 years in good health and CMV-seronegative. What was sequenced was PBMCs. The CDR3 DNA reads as TGTGCCAGCAGGAACAGGGGGGGAGAGACCCAGTACTTC. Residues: CASRNRGGETQYF.